These 26 T cell receptor beta chains came from one sample sequenced in a study of T cells in women clearing cervical HPV infection. Method: immunoSEQ multiplex PCR; TCRdb's copy keeps in-frame clones and lacks some. In total, the table holds over 30,000 clones. The sequenced sample consisted of blood buffy coat. The origin of the receptors is a woman aged 18-69 years with a cervical HPV16 infection that either progressed to CIN3+ or cleared (not recorded which).

As regards this clone: Read data end 3 residues before the CDR3 end; the end is taken from the germline J gene. The chain joins TRBV7-9 to TRBJ2-5, with D perhaps matching TRBD1 (6 bases). The CDR3 spans 15 residues. V lost 0 bases, J lost 1 base, and 9 bases lay in between. The germline CDR1 and CDR2 sequences are SEHNR and FQNEAQ (reference sequence). The DNA read from the CDR3 is TGTGCCAGCAGCTTAGCCCAGGGGATCCAAGAGACC. This gives the protein CASSLAQGIQET. In full, the CDR3 is CASSLAQGIQETQYF.

Comment on this clone: The read is 3 residues too short to cover the CDR3 end, so that end is filled in from the germline J gene. This chain uses TRBV7-9 with TRBJ1-4; TRBD1 matches 8 bases. V shed 5 bases, J shed 3 bases, and the junction held 2 bases outside the gene matches. The CDR3 is made up of 14 amino acids. Germline CDR1 is SEHNR and CDR2 is FQNEAQ (reference sequence). The part of the CDR3 DNA that was read is TGTGCCAGCAGCCCGGACAGGGCTAATGAAAAA. Translating gives CASSPDRANEK. The full CDR3 reads CASSPDRANEKLFF.

Comment on this clone: The read halts 3 residues ahead of the CDR3 end, with the missing end drawn from the germline J gene. The J gene is TRBJ2-7, the V gene TRBV19; the D gene is possibly TRBD1 (6 bases). V lost 3 bases, J lost 2 bases, and 14 bases lay in between. Per germline, CDR1 LNHDA and CDR2 SQIVND (reference sequence). The CDR3 runs to 15 residues. The CDR3 protein is CASSIGQDSAYEQYF. CDR3 DNA (partial): TGTGCCAGTAGTATTGGGCAGGACAGTGCCTACGAG.

CDR3: CASSLNRETQYF. CDR3 DNA, as far as it was read: TGTGCCAGCAGCTTAAATCGGGAGACC. The chain links TRBV7-9 to TRBJ2-5; no definite D call. The CDR3 end is not reached by the read, which stops 3 residues before it; the germline J gene fills it in. The CDR3 is made up of 12 amino acids. Germline V gives CDR1 SEHNR, CDR2 FQNEAQ (reference sequence). Trimming took 2 bases from V and 5 from J, leaving 6 bases between them.

As for this clone: The CDR3 goes on 3 residues after the read ends, and that part is filled in from the germline J gene. The chain has TRBV5-4 and TRBJ2-7; TRBD2 aligns across 10 bases. This CDR3 region has 16 residues. With 6 bases clipped from V and 6 bases from J, the junction kept 15 bases outside the gene matches. Germline V lookup: CDR1 SGHNT, CDR2 YYREEE (reference sequence). CDR3 DNA, as far as it was read: TGTGCCAGCAATCGGGACATAGGGAGCGGGGGGGCCGAG. Amino acids: CASNRDIGSGGAE. The CDR3 as a whole reads CASNRDIGSGGAEQYF.

CDR3 DNA, as far as it was read: TGCAGTGCTAGTAACAGGACGTCA. It yields the protein CSASNRTS. The whole CDR3 is CSASNRTSAFF. The rearrangement joins TRBV20-1 to TRBJ1-1; a possible D gene is TRBD1 (5 bases). The read gets to within 3 residues of the CDR3 end, and the germline J gene fills in the rest. This CDR3 has 11 residues. Germline V gene data show CDR1 as DFQATT and CDR2 as SNEGSKA (reference sequence).

As regards this clone: The read terminates 3 residues before the CDR3 end, so the remaining end is supplied by the germline J gene. The chain couples TRBV19 to TRBJ1-1; 10 nucleotides agree with TRBD1. CDR1 is LNHDA, CDR2 SQIVND, per germline (reference sequence). The CDR3 runs to 15 residues. V lost 3 bases to trimming and J lost 5 bases; unmatched junction nucleotides: 6. The CDR3: CASSIVGTGATEAFF. Partial CDR3 DNA: TGTGCCAGTAGTATCGTCGGGACAGGGGCTACTGAA.

The CDR3 loop reads CSARDLRLGYEQYF. CDR3 bases read: TGCAGTGCTAGAGACCTGCGGTTGGGTTACGAG. The rearrangement joins TRBV20-1 to TRBJ2-7; D not resolved. The missing CDR3 end, 3 residues past where the read stops, is filled in from the germline J gene. CDR3 length equals 14 residues. The V end lost 0 bases, the J end lost 4 bases, and 13 bases lay between the germline ends. CDR1 and CDR2 (germline): DFQATT, SNEGSKA (reference sequence).

Notes on this clone: The CDR3 is cut off 3 residues early in the read; its end comes from the germline J gene. The chain has TRBV2 and TRBJ1-5; perhaps TRBD1 as D (6 bases). The CDR3 is 13 residues long. V lost 7 bases, J lost 4 bases, and 11 bases lay in between. The germline gives CDR1 SNHLY, CDR2 FYNNEI. The part of the CDR3 DNA that was read is TGTGCCAGCAAGACACAGGGAAATCAGCCC. Its translation: CASKTQGNQP. The CDR3 reads in full as CASKTQGNQPQHF.

A word on this clone: Read data end 3 residues before the CDR3 end; the end is taken from the germline J gene. The V call is TRBV12-3 or TRBV12-4, the J call TRBJ2-3, with TRBD2 matching 14 bases. There are 18 residues in the CDR3. V was clipped by 5 bases and J by 1 base; unmatched bases: 8. CDR3 bases read: TGTGCCAGCAGTGGACTAGCGGGGGGTGAGAGGGGCACAGATACG. Protein: CASSGLAGGERGTDT. The entire CDR3 sequence reads CASSGLAGGERGTDTQYF.

As regards this clone: The read comes to an end 3 residues before the CDR3 does, leaving the germline J gene to fill in the end. The chain uses TRBV6-1 and TRBJ2-5, with D uncertain. V shed 1 base and J shed 5 bases, with 11 bases lying between them. Per the germline V gene, CDR1 is MNHNS and CDR2 is SASEGT. The CDR3 loop spans 14 amino acids. The sequenced CDR3 bases are TGTGCCAGCAGTGAAGGCCTCCCCGGGGAGACC. Translation gives CASSEGLPGET. The complete CDR3 reads CASSEGLPGETQYF.

Comment on this clone: Read data end 3 residues before the CDR3 end; the end is taken from the germline J gene. This sequence joins TRBV3-1 (or the pseudogene TRBV3-2) and TRBJ2-7; TRBD2 is a possible D gene (6 bases). V gave up 5 bases and J gave up 6 bases, with 11 bases separating them. Per the germline V gene, CDR1 is LGHDT and CDR2 is YNNKEL (reference sequence). This CDR3 has 12 amino acids. The part of the CDR3 DNA that was read is TGTGCCAGCAGCATCAGTAGCGGCGAG. Protein product: CASSISSGE. From start to end, the CDR3 is CASSISSGEQYF.

A note on this clone: The CDR3 goes on 3 residues after the read ends, and that part is filled in from the germline J gene. The J gene is TRBJ1-5, the V gene TRBV19; a possible D gene is TRBD1 (6 bases). The CDR3 has 14 amino acids. Germline CDR1 reads LNHDA; CDR2 reads SQIVND (reference sequence). V lost 5 bases and J lost 7, with 15 bases in between. CDR3 protein: CASSEPTGLQPQHF. Incomplete CDR3 DNA: TGTGCCAGTAGTGAACCAACAGGGCTCCAGCCC.

Regarding this clone: The CDR3 extends 3 residues past the end of the read, so its final part is completed from the germline J gene. V and J are TRBV20-1 and TRBJ2-7; 11 nucleotides align to TRBD2. The V and J ends lost 0 bases and 0 bases, in that order; junction bases with no gene match: 4. The CDR3 has 16 amino acids. CDR1 is DFQATT and CDR2 is SNEGSKA in the germline V gene (reference sequence). CDR3 protein: CSARDGTSGFSYEQYF. The CDR3 DNA, read in part, is TGCAGTGCTAGAGATGGGACTAGCGGCTTCTCCTACGAG.

CDR3 bases read: TGTGCCAGCAGTGACACAGGGGATAGCAATCAGCCC. Translating gives CASSDTGDSNQP. The full CDR3 protein reads CASSDTGDSNQPQHF. The chain links TRBV6-4 to TRBJ1-5, with 7 bases identical to TRBD1. The CDR3 goes on 3 residues after the read ends, and that part is filled in from the germline J gene. CDR1 is MRHNA, CDR2 SNTAGT, per germline. This CDR3 is built from 15 residues. V lost 2 bases and J lost 0; bases outside the gene matches: 1.

As concerns this clone: The sequence runs out 3 residues before the end of the CDR3; the remainder is reconstructed from the germline J gene. The gene calls are TRBV20-1 and TRBJ2-3; 9 bases match TRBD2. Per the germline V gene, CDR1 is DFQATT and CDR2 is SNEGSKA (reference sequence). The CDR3 runs to 15 residues. Trimming cost V 3 bases and J 2 bases; bases outside gene matches: 6. The CDR3 bases that were read are TGCAGTGCTAGCGGGCAGCGGGGGGACACAGATACG. As protein: CSASGQRGDTDT. The whole CDR3 sequence is CSASGQRGDTDTQYF.

For this clone: The CDR3 end is not reached by the read, which stops 3 residues before it; the germline J gene fills it in. V usage is TRBV19 and J usage is TRBJ2-5; D is possibly TRBD2 (6 bases). The germline gives CDR1 LNHDA, CDR2 SQIVND (reference sequence). Trimming shortened V by 1 base and J by 4 bases, and 13 bases separated the two germline ends. The CDR3 spans 15 residues. CDR3 protein: CASSIAGGIGETQYF. The DNA read from the CDR3 is TGTGCCAGTAGTATAGCGGGCGGGATAGGAGAGACC.

CDR3: CSVEWGGYEQYF. CDR3 DNA (partial): TGCAGCGTTGAATGGGGGGGCTACGAG. The chain carries TRBV29-1 and TRBJ2-7; 7 nucleotides match TRBD2. The CDR3 end falls 3 residues outside the read, so it is completed with the germline J gene. V trimming: 2 bases; J trimming: 3 bases; junction bases outside the gene matches: 1. This CDR3 spans 12 amino acids. The V gene's germline CDR1 is SQVTM and CDR2 ANQGSEA.

Comments on this clone: The read terminates 3 residues before the CDR3 end, so the remaining end is supplied by the germline J gene. The chain uses TRBV9 and TRBJ2-1, with D perhaps matching TRBD2 (5 bases). The CDR3 has 15 amino acids. V lost 1 base, J lost 6 bases, and 14 bases lay in between. Germline values: CDR1 SGDLS, CDR2 YYNGEE. Incomplete CDR3 DNA: TGTGCCAGCAGCGTATCGATTAGCGTGACCAATGAG. Residues: CASSVSISVTNE. The CDR3 reads in full as CASSVSISVTNEQFF.

Comment on this clone: The sequence runs out 3 residues before the end of the CDR3; the remainder is reconstructed from the germline J gene. The chain is built from TRBV19 and TRBJ2-1; D might be TRBD2 (6 bases). From germline, CDR1 is LNHDA and CDR2 SQIVND (reference sequence). There are 15 residues in the CDR3. Trimming took off 5 bases at V and 2 bases at J, with 13 bases between the two ends. The sequenced CDR3 bases are TGTGCCAGTAGTCCCCCCGGCGGGGCCTACAATGAG. Translation gives CASSPPGGAYNE. The entire CDR3 protein reads CASSPPGGAYNEQFF.

To note about this clone: Distinct nucleotide sequences in the sample also encode this CDR3. The CDR3 is CAISESGQGTEAFF. The covered CDR3 bases are TGTGCCATCAGTGAGTCAGGACAGGGCACTGAA. The chain recombines TRBV10-3 with TRBJ1-1; 8 bases are shared with TRBD1. The read terminates 3 residues before the CDR3 end, so the remaining end is supplied by the germline J gene. Trimming removed 0 bases from V and 4 bases from J; junction bases left unmatched: 1. CDR1 and CDR2 (germline): ENHRY, SYGVKD. The CDR3 is 14 residues long.

On this clone: The read falls 3 residues short of the CDR3 end, and the missing part is taken from the germline J gene. This chain uses TRBV2 with TRBJ2-3, with D tentatively TRBD2 (5 bases). The CDR3 consists of 12 residues. Germline V lookup: CDR1 SNHLY, CDR2 FYNNEI. The V and J ends lost 3 bases and 6 bases respectively, with 7 bases between them. CDR3 residues: CASSEVADTQYF. CDR3 bases read: TGTGCCAGCAGTGAGGTAGCGGATACG. Drawing the rest from reference TRBV2 and TRBJ2-3, the complete variable domain is EPEVTQTPSHQVTQMGQEVILRCVPISNHLYFYWYRQILGQKVEFLVSFYNNEISEKSEIFDDQFSVERPDGSNFTLKIRSTKLEDSAMYFCASSEVADTQYFGPGTRLTVL.

In the case of this clone: The DNA ends 3 residues before the CDR3 does, and the rest of the CDR3 is filled in from the germline J gene. This rearrangement joins TRBV5-1 to TRBJ2-7, with 8 bases identical to TRBD1. After removal of 4 bases from V and 2 bases from J, the junction contained 2 bases not matched to a gene. Germline V gene data show CDR1 as SGHRS and CDR2 as YFSETQ. The CDR3 loop spans 13 amino acids. The CDR3 protein is CASSLTGAYEQYF. The CDR3 DNA, read in part, is TGCGCCAGCAGCCTGACAGGGGCCTACGAG.

For this clone: The CDR3 end falls 3 residues outside the read, so it is completed with the germline J gene. This chain connects TRBV18 to TRBJ2-3, with a possible D match to TRBD1 (6 bases). Trimming pared 2 bases from V and 3 bases from J, leaving 27 bases between. The CDR3 loop spans 20 amino acids. The germline CDR1 and CDR2 sequences are KGHSH and LQKENI. CDR3 sequence reads: CASSPFSVGQSQSPTDTQYF. CDR3 DNA, as far as it was read: TGTGCCAGCTCACCATTTAGTGTAGGACAGTCACAAAGCCCGACAGATACG.

Of note for this clone: The sequence runs out 3 residues before the end of the CDR3; the remainder is reconstructed from the germline J gene. The chain combines TRBV12-3 or TRBV12-4 with TRBJ2-2; 10 bases map to TRBD2. The CDR3 extends over 18 amino acids. With 5 bases clipped from V and 2 bases from J, the junction kept 11 bases outside the gene matches. CDR3 sequence: CASSRWTSGGFNTGELFF. CDR3 DNA, as far as it was read: TGTGCCAGCAGTAGATGGACTAGCGGAGGATTCAACACCGGGGAG.

As concerns this clone: The sequence runs out 3 residues before the end of the CDR3; the remainder is reconstructed from the germline J gene. V usage is TRBV19 and J usage is TRBJ2-2; 7 nucleotides align to TRBD1. J lost 2 bases, V lost 3 bases, and 9 bases had no gene match. Germline loops: CDR1 LNHDA, CDR2 SQIVND (reference sequence). The CDR3 is 17 amino acids. The CDR3 protein is CASSMSGTAPNTGELFF. CDR3 DNA, as far as it was read: TGTGCCAGTAGTATGTCGGGGACAGCCCCAAACACCGGGGAG.